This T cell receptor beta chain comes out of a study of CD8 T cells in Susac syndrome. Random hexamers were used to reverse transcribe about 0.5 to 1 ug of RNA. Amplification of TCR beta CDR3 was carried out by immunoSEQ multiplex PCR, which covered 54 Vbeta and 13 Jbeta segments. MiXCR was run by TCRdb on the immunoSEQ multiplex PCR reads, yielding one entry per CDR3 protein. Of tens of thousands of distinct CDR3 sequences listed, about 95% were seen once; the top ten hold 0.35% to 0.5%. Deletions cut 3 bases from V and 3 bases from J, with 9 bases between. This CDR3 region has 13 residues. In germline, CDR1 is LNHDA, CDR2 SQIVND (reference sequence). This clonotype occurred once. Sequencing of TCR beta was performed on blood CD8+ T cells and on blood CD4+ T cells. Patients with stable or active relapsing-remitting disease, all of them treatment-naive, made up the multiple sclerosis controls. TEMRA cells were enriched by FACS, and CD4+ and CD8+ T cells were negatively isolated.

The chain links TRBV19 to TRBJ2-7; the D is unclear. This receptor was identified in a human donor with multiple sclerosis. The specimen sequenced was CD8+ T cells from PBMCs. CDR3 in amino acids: CASSIFHNYEQYF. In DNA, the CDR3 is TGTGCCAGTAGTATCTTCCACAACTACGAGCAGTACTTC.